This entry lists 14 T cell receptor beta chains sequenced from one sample in a study of cytomegalovirus exposure and HLA in healthy donors. Researchers ran the PCR with 60 Vbeta and 13 Jbeta primers. Profiled with immunoSEQ multiplex PCR; TCRdb holds only in-frame clones, not every one. Of about 63,000 clones detected, more than 80% appear once; the ten largest clones hold 9% to 14%. Sequencing was performed on PBMCs. The receptor source for this set is a woman in her twenties or thirties in good health and CMV-seropositive.

The chain carries TRBV7-2 and TRBJ2-7; 10 nucleotides agree with TRBD1. The CDR3 is made up of 16 amino acids. After removal of 2 bases from V and 5 bases from J, the junction contained 9 bases not matched to a gene. CDR1 and CDR2 (germline): SGHTA, FQGNSA. CDR3 loop: CASSLMGQGSSDEQYF. CDR3 nucleotides: TGTGCCAGCAGCTTAATGGGACAGGGGAGTTCGGACGAGCAGTACTTC. Variable domain in full (rest from reference TRBV7-2 and TRBJ2-7): GAGVSQSPSNKVTEKGKDVELRCDPISGHTALYWYRQSLGQGLEFLIYFQGNSAPDKSGLPSDRFSAERTGGSVSTLTIQRTQQEDSAVYLCASSLMGQGSSDEQYFGPGTRLTVT.

The V call is TRBV15, the J call TRBJ2-2; tentative D call: TRBD2 (6 bases). Looked up from germline, CDR1 is LNHNV and CDR2 is YYDKDF (reference sequence). CDR3 length: 15 residues. V was trimmed by 7 bases and J by 4 bases, leaving 16 bases between them. CDR3 in DNA: TGTGCCACCACCGACGGAGGGCGAAGCACCGGGGAGCTGTTTTTT. This codes for CATTDGGRSTGELFF.

CDR3 DNA: TGTGCCAGCAGTTCCCAAAGAGGGACTAGCGGGAAATACGAGCAGTACTTC. It encodes CASSSQRGTSGKYEQYF. This chain uses TRBV27 with TRBJ2-7, with 13 bases identical to TRBD2. The ends lost 4 bases at V and 4 bases at J; junction bases unmatched: 10. The CDR3 loop spans 17 amino acids. The germline gives CDR1 MNHEY, CDR2 SMNVEV (reference sequence).

The rearrangement joins TRBV29-1 to TRBJ2-1, with 10 bases aligning to TRBD1. CDR1 and CDR2 (germline): SQVTM, ANQGSEA. This CDR3 region has 15 residues. Germline trimming cut 2 bases from V and 5 bases from J; bases unmatched to any gene: 6. CDR3 loop: CSVELGQGYHNEQFF. DNA for the CDR3: TGCAGCGTTGAACTGGGACAGGGGTACCACAATGAGCAGTTCTTC.

This chain's CDR3 is CASSSSTGGIETQYF. In DNA form, the CDR3 reads TGTGCCAGCAGTTCCTCGACAGGGGGGATAGAGACCCAGTACTTC. The chain links TRBV25-1 to TRBJ2-5; 9 nucleotides agree with TRBD1. This CDR3 spans 15 amino acids. The V gene end was trimmed by 5 bases and the J gene end by 4 bases; junction bases not matched to a gene: 8. Germline values: CDR1 MGHDK, CDR2 SYGVNS.

The genes are TRBV25-1 and TRBJ2-7; a possible D gene is TRBD1 (6 bases). Germline CDR1 MGHDK, CDR2 SYGVNS. V lost 6 bases to trimming and J lost 3 bases, with 18 bases between them. The length of the CDR3 is 15 residues. The CDR3 loop reads CASRHWATGYYEQYF. The CDR3 region has the DNA TGTGCCAGCAGGCATTGGGCGACAGGCTACTACGAGCAGTACTTC.

Comments on this clone: A read error may produce the germline difference seen at one junction end. The V and J genes are TRBV28 and TRBJ1-4; D is unclear. Germline V gives CDR1 MDHEN, CDR2 SYDVKM. This CDR3 has 14 amino acids. The CDR3 DNA reads TGTGCCAACAGTTTACTCCCAACTAATGAAAAACTGTTTTTT. The encoded protein is CANSLLPTNEKLFF.

V and J are TRBV28 and TRBJ2-7; 8 bases map to TRBD1. Trimming took 6 bases from V and 9 from J; bases not matched to a gene: 10. The CDR3 covers 13 residues. Germline V gene lookup returns CDR1 MDHEN and CDR2 SYDVKM. The CDR3, as DNA: TGTGCCAGCAGCCCGGGACAGGCTATGGTGCAGTACTTC. Residues: CASSPGQAMVQYF.

The chain combines TRBV5-1 with TRBJ2-1, with D tentatively TRBD2 (6 bases). Germline V gene data show CDR1 as SGHRS and CDR2 as YFSETQ. Trimming left V 4 bases short and J 6 bases short, with 11 bases between. The length of the CDR3 is 13 residues. This CDR3 is CASSSRDSNEQFF. The CDR3 region has the DNA TGCGCCAGCAGCAGCCGGGACTCCAATGAGCAGTTCTTC.

This rearrangement joins TRBV6-5 to TRBJ1-5; D is uncertain. In germline, CDR1 is MNHEY, CDR2 SVGAGI. V was shortened by 6 bases and J by 3 bases, with 12 bases between the two germline ends. The CDR3 contains 14 residues. CDR3 in amino acids: CASRERAHNQPQHF. CDR3 nucleotides: TGTGCCAGCAGGGAGAGGGCGCACAATCAGCCCCAGCATTTT.

The chain couples TRBV6-5 to TRBJ1-1, with D possibly TRBD1 on 5 matching bases. V was trimmed by 4 bases and J by 5 bases, leaving 20 bases between them. Germline V gene data show CDR1 as MNHEY and CDR2 as SVGAGI. The CDR3 consists of 16 residues. The CDR3 loop is CASSFSPGSKGTEAFF. DNA for the CDR3: TGTGCCAGCAGTTTTTCACCAGGAAGCAAGGGGACTGAAGCTTTCTTT.

This chain joins TRBV20-1 and TRBJ1-1; unclear D gene. This CDR3 region has 11 residues. Trimming removed 2 bases at V and 4 bases at J, with 5 bases between. The germline CDR1 and CDR2 sequences are DFQATT and SNEGSKA (reference sequence). CDR3 DNA: TGCAGTGCTAGAATTCTCACTGAAGCTTTCTTT. Encoded protein: CSARILTEAFF.

The chain has TRBV30 and TRBJ2-7; D is unresolved. The CDR3 has 11 amino acids. Between the trimmed V and J ends, which lost 7 bases and 2 bases, there was a span of 9 bases. Germline CDR1 is GTSNPN and CDR2 is SVGIG (reference sequence). DNA of the CDR3: TGTGCCTTCGAGAGAGCCTACGAGCAGTACTTC. The encoded protein is CAFERAYEQYF.

V is TRBV28 and J is TRBJ1-1; a possible D gene is TRBD1 (5 bases). This CDR3 spans 14 amino acids. Germline assignment: CDR1 MDHEN and CDR2 SYDVKM. The V gene lost 5 bases and the J gene lost 1 base, with 11 bases spanning the gap. This CDR3 is CASSQGQGNTEAFF. The CDR3 DNA follows: TGTGCCAGCAGTCAGGGTCAGGGGAACACTGAAGCTTTCTTT.